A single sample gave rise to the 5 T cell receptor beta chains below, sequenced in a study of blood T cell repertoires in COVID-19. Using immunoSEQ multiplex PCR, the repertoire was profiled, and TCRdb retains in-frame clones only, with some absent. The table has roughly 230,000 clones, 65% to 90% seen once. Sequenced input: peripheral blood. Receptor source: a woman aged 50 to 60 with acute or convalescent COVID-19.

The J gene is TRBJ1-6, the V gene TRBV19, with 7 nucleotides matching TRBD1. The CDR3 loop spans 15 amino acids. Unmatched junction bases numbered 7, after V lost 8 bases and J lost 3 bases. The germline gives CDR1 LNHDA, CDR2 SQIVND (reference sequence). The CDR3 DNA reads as TGTGCCAGTCAGTTGGACAGGAACTATAATTCACCCCTCCACTTT. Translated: CASQLDRNYNSPLHF.

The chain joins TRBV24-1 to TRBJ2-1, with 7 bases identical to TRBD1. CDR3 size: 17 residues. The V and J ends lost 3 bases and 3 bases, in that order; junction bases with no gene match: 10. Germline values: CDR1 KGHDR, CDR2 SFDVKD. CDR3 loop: CATSDPKPGTDYNEQFF. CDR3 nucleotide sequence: TGTGCCACCAGTGATCCAAAACCCGGGACAGACTACAATGAGCAGTTCTTC.

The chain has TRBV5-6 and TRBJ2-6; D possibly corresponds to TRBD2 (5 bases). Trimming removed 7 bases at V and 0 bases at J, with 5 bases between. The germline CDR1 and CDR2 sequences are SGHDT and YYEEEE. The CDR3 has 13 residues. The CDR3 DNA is TGTGCCAGCGGGAGCTCTGGGGCCAACGTCCTGACTTTC. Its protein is CASGSSGANVLTF.

The CDR3: CASSLQGAGETQYF. The CDR3 DNA reads as TGCGCCAGCAGCCTACAGGGGGCCGGGGAGACCCAGTACTTC. V and J are TRBV5-1 and TRBJ2-5; 9 bases line up with TRBD1. The CDR3 has 14 amino acids. Germline-derived CDR1 and CDR2 are SGHRS and YFSETQ. Trimming cost V 4 bases and J 5 bases; bases outside gene matches: 6.

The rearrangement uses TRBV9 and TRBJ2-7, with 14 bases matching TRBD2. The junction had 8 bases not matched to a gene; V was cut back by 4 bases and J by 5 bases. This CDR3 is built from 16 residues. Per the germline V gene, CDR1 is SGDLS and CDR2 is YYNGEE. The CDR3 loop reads CASSSGTSGSLNEQYF. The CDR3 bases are TGTGCCAGCAGCTCTGGGACTAGCGGGAGTTTAAACGAGCAGTACTTC.